The 9 T cell receptor beta chains given below trace back to one sample, sequenced in a study of B cell selection in AIRE deficiency (dated by TCRdb to 2018 to 2020). Conventional CD4 T cells were sorted as cells that were CD4+CD127+. Library preparation used the immunoSEQ multiplex PCR assay. Held by TCRdb, this immuneACCESS table contains in-frame sequences only and omits some clones. Under half of the omission traces to an unresolved V gene where checked; the cause of the rest is unknown. The sample has roughly 24,000 clones on record, roughly 95% of them singletons. Approximately 0.17% of the sample rests with the top ten. The sample taken for sequencing was CD4+CD127+ conventional T cells sorted from PBMCs. The receptors shown here come from a human donor in good health.

The chain is built from TRBV11-2 and TRBJ1-3, with TRBD1 matching over 7 bases. The ends lost 2 bases at V and 1 base at J; junction bases unmatched: 5. Germline V lookup: CDR1 SGHAT, CDR2 FQNNGV. There are 16 residues in the CDR3. The DNA of the CDR3 is TGTGCCAGCAGCTTATTGGGACAGAAGTCTGGAAACACCATATATTTT. This sequence encodes CASSLLGQKSGNTIYF.

This chain links TRBV6-5 with TRBJ2-7, with 9 bases that match TRBD1. There are 15 residues in the CDR3. Germline assignment: CDR1 MNHEY and CDR2 SVGAGI. The trim removed 6 bases at V and 6 bases at J, leaving 12 bases unmatched. The CDR3, as DNA: TGTGCCAGCAGAAAAGGGACAGGGTTTTTCGTCGAGCAGTACTTC. It encodes CASRKGTGFFVEQYF.

The chain uses TRBV6-6 and TRBJ2-5; D possibly corresponds to TRBD1 (6 bases). CDR3 length: 14 amino acids. Germline CDR1 and CDR2: MNHNY and SVGAGI (reference sequence). Trimming removed 7 bases at V and 2 bases at J, with 14 bases between. Here the CDR3 reads CASNPVGQQETQYF. In DNA form, the CDR3 reads TGTGCCAGCAATCCGGTAGGACAGCAAGAGACCCAGTACTTC.

The genes are TRBV18 and TRBJ2-1; 9 bases match TRBD1. Germline values: CDR1 KGHSH, CDR2 LQKENI. Trimming cost V 4 bases and J 2 bases; bases outside gene matches: 6. This CDR3 region has 16 residues. CDR3 loop: CASSLRTGEPYNEQFF. CDR3 DNA sequence: TGTGCCAGCTCACTCCGGACAGGGGAGCCCTACAATGAGCAGTTCTTC. The entire variable domain, with the rest obtained from reference TRBV18 and TRBJ2-1, is as follows: NAGVMQNPRHLVRRRGQEARLRCSPMKGHSHVYWYRQLPEEGLKFMVYLQKENIIDESGMPKERFSAEFPKEGPSILRIQQVVRGDSAAYFCASSLRTGEPYNEQFFGPGTRLTVL.

This chain links TRBV7-2 with TRBJ1-3; D perhaps matches TRBD1 (5 bases). The germline V gene has CDR1 SGHTA and CDR2 FQGNSA. V was clipped by 5 bases and J by 0 bases, with 11 bases between them. The CDR3 loop spans 15 amino acids. CDR3 in amino acids: CASSPGTVSGNTIYF. For the CDR3, the DNA is TGTGCCAGCAGCCCCGGGACGGTCTCTGGAAACACCATATATTTT.

V usage is TRBV7-6 and J usage is TRBJ2-2; D gene unclear. V lost 1 base and J 1 base, leaving 7 bases between the germline ends. The CDR3 extends over 15 amino acids. In germline, CDR1 is SGHVS, CDR2 FNYEAQ. The CDR3 region is CASSLEDGNTGELFF. The CDR3 DNA reads as TGTGCCAGCAGCTTAGAAGACGGGAACACCGGGGAGCTGTTTTTT.

The chain employs TRBV20-1 and TRBJ2-7, with a tentative D call TRBD1 (5 bases). With 3 bases removed from V and 7 bases from J, the gap between germline ends came to 10 bases. The CDR3 consists of 11 residues. Germline V CDR1 and CDR2: DFQATT, SNEGSKA (reference sequence). The CDR3 region has the DNA TGCAGTGCTAGTCATGGGGCTGAGCAGTACTTC. It codes for CSASHGAEQYF.

This rearrangement joins TRBV7-2 to TRBJ2-5; 10 nucleotides align to TRBD2. In germline, CDR1 is SGHTA, CDR2 FQGNSA. V was clipped by 5 bases and J by 5 bases; unmatched bases: 5. This CDR3 is 14 amino acids long. The CDR3 reads CASSGAGGQETQYF. DNA of the CDR3: TGTGCCAGCAGCGGAGCGGGGGGGCAGGAGACCCAGTACTTC. Combining the CDR3 with reference TRBV7-2 and TRBJ2-5 gives the whole variable domain GAGVSQSPSNKVTEKGKDVELRCDPISGHTALYWYRQSLGQGLEFLIYFQGNSAPDKSGLPSDRFSAERTGGSVSTLTIQRTQQEDSAVYLCASSGAGGQETQYFGPGTRLLVL.

J is TRBJ2-7 and V is TRBV10-3, with TRBD1 matching 8 bases. The length of the CDR3 is 15 residues. CDR1 is ENHRY, CDR2 SYGVKD, per germline. V shed 0 bases and J 6 bases; nucleotides not matched to a gene: 7. The DNA for the CDR3 is TGTGCCATCAGTGAGTCAGCCAGGGGGCGAGGCGAGCAGTACTTC. Translated: CAISESARGRGEQYF.